This TCR beta chain was identified during a study of cytomegalovirus exposure and HLA in healthy donors. Findings of the study overall: Later analysis suggested most CMV-associated TCR beta chains were HLA-restricted.

In regard to this clone: Its antigen remains unidentified.

The PCR was carried out with 60 Vbeta primers and 13 Jbeta primers. Clones were read by immunoSEQ multiplex PCR, and TCRdb kept only the in-frame ones, dropping some. The data show 140,000 to 150,000 clones, with around 10% seen just once and 1.8% held by the top ten. Germline V lookup: CDR1 SGHTA, CDR2 FQGNSA. The CDR3 runs 14 residues. V was shortened by 5 bases and J by 4 bases, with 12 bases between the two germline ends. Sequencing was carried out using PBMCs. The TCR was taken from a male donor in good health and CMV-seronegative. The gene calls are TRBV7-2 and TRBJ1-5, with D maybe TRBD1 (6 bases). The CDR3 coding sequence is TGTGCCAGCAGCATGGGGCAGGGGAATCAGCCCCAGCATTTT. It encodes CASSMGQGNQPQHF.